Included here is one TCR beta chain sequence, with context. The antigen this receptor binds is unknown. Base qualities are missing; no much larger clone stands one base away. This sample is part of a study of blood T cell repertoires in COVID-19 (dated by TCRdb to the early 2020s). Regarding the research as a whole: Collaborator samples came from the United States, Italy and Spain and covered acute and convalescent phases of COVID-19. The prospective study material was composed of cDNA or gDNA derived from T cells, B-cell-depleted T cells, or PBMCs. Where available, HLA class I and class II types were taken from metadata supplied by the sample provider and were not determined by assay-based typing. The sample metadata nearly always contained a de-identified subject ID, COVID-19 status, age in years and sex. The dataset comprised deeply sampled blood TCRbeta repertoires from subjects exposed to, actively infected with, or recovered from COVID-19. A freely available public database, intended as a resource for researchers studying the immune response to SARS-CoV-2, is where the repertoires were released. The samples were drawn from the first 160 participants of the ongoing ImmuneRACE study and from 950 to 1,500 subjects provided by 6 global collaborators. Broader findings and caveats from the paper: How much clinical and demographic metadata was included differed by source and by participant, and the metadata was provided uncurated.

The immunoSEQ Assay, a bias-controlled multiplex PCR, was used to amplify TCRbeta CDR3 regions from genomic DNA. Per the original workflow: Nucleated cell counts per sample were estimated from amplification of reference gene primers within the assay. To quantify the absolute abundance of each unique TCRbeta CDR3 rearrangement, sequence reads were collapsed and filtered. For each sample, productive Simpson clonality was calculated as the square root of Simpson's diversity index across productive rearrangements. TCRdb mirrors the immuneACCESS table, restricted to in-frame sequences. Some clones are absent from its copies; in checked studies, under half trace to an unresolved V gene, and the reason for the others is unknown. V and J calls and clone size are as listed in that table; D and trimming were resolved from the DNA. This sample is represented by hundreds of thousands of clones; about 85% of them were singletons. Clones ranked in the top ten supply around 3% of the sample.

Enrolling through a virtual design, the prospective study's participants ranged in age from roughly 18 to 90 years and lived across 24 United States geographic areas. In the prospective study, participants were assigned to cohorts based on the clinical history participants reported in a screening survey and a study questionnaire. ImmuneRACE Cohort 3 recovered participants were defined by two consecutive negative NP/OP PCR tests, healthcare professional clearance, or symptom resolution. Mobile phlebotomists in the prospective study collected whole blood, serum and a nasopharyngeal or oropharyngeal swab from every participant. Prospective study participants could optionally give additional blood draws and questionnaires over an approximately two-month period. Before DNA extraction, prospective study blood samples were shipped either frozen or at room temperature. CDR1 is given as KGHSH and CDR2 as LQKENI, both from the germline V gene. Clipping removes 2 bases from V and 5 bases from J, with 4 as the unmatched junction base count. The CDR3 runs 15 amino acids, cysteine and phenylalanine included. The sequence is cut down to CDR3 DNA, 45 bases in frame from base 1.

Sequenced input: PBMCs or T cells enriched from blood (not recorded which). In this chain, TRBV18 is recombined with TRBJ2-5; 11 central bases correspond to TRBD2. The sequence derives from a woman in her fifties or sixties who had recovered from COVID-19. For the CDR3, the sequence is CASSPRTSGSETQYF. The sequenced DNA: TGTGCCAGCTCACCAAGGACTAGCGGGTCGGAGACCCAGTACTTC.